Shown below are 11 T cell receptor beta chains from a single sample sequenced in a study of vaccination effects on CD4 cells after COVID-19. For these receptors, no antigen is known. Libraries were prepared by immunoSEQ multiplex PCR; TCRdb keeps only in-frame clonotypes and omits some of them. This table holds under 40,000 clones, approximately 70% found once. Between days 9 and 10 of culture, CD4+ T cells were separated out. The input for sequencing was CD4+ T cells from PBMCs cultured without peptide, taken before COVID-19 vaccination. All receptors derive from a human donor who received a COVID-19 vaccine.

This clone came up once. The chain has TRBV19 and TRBJ2-7; 11 bases line up with TRBD2. With V trimmed by 6 bases and J by 3 bases, 7 bases remained unmatched. Germline CDR1 LNHDA, CDR2 SQIVND (reference sequence). This CDR3 has 15 residues. The CDR3 sequence is CASSFPGTSGYEQYF. CDR3 bases: TGTGCCAGTAGCTTCCCCGGGACTAGCGGCTACGAGCAGTACTTC.

V is TRBV6-4 and J is TRBJ2-2; maybe TRBD2 (5 bases). Trimming took 3 bases from V and 5 from J, leaving 7 bases between them. The germline V gene encodes CDR1 MRHNA and CDR2 SNTAGT. The CDR3 totals 13 residues. The CDR3 DNA follows: TGTGCCAGCAGTGAGGTAGCGACCGGGGAGCTGTTTTTT. Protein product: CASSEVATGELFF.

This clone was picked up one time. The chain uses TRBV3-1 (or the pseudogene TRBV3-2) and TRBJ1-1; TRBD1 matches 10 bases. The CDR3 runs to 12 residues. V lost 8 bases to trimming and J lost 5 bases; unmatched junction nucleotides: 2. Per germline, CDR1 LGHDT and CDR2 YNNKEL (reference sequence). As DNA, the CDR3 is TGTGCCAGCGGACAGGGGGAGACTGAAGCTTTCTTT. It specifies CASGQGETEAFF.

The CDR3 region is CASSSFKQPNSPLHF. The DNA for the CDR3 is TGTGCCAGCAGCTCGTTCAAACAACCTAATTCACCCCTCCACTTT. The gene calls are TRBV7-6 and TRBJ1-6, with D unclear. This CDR3 region has 15 residues. V was cut by 4 bases and J by 6 bases, with 13 bases left in between. Per the germline V gene, CDR1 is SGHVS and CDR2 is FNYEAQ.

This chain uses TRBV15 with TRBJ1-2, with D maybe TRBD1 (6 bases). Trimming stripped 2 bases from V and 0 bases from J, with 16 bases between. From germline, CDR1 is LNHNV and CDR2 YYDKDF (reference sequence). There are 17 residues in the CDR3. The CDR3 nucleotides are TGTGCCACCAGCAGAAACCTACGACAGGAATCTAACTATGGCTACACCTTC. The encoded protein is CATSRNLRQESNYGYTF.

The chain combines TRBV6-5 with TRBJ2-7; a possible D gene is TRBD1 (6 bases). Trimming removed 5 bases from V and 3 bases from J, with 14 bases in between. The germline CDR1 and CDR2 sequences are MNHEY and SVGAGI. CDR3 length equals 14 residues. CDR3 sequence (DNA): TGTGCCAGCAGTCGGACAGACCGGATCTACGAGCAGTACTTC. Translated: CASSRTDRIYEQYF.

This chain uses TRBV29-1 with TRBJ2-7, with D maybe TRBD2 (6 bases). V was cut by 2 bases and J by 5 bases, with 16 bases left in between. Germline CDR1 is SQVTM and CDR2 is ANQGSEA. This CDR3 has 14 amino acids. The CDR3 DNA reads as TGCAGCGTTGAAAGGGGTCAGGGAGGTAACGAGCAGTACTTC. Translation gives CSVERGQGGNEQYF.

The chain joins TRBV6-5 to TRBJ2-7; the D call may be TRBD1 or TRBD2 (5 bases each). V lost 5 bases, J lost 12 bases, and 17 bases lay in between. The length of the CDR3 is 12 residues. The germline gives CDR1 MNHEY, CDR2 SVGAGI. In DNA form, the CDR3 reads TGTGCCAGCAGTCCTACCCCCGGGGCGCGGTACTTC. Its protein is CASSPTPGARYF.

Written as DNA, the CDR3 is TGCGCCAGCAGCTTGGACGTCGGGGGGCCCTACGAGCAGTACTTC. Translating gives CASSLDVGGPYEQYF. The V call is TRBV5-1, the J call TRBJ2-7, with D perhaps matching TRBD2 (7 bases). The CDR3 runs to 15 residues. Germline CDR1 and CDR2: SGHRS and YFSETQ. V was pared by 0 bases and J by 2 bases, with 12 bases between.

This clone showed up just a few times. V is TRBV4-1 and J is TRBJ2-5, with 11 bases matching TRBD2. CDR1 and CDR2 from the germline V gene are MGHRA and YSYEKL. The CDR3 length is 21 residues. The trim removed 6 bases at V and 2 bases at J, leaving 23 bases unmatched. This chain's CDR3 is CASSTISRPSLAGGPQETQYF. DNA for the CDR3: TGCGCCAGCAGTACCATATCCCGGCCCAGTCTAGCGGGGGGACCACAAGAGACCCAGTACTTC.

The chain uses TRBV6-5 and TRBJ2-7; weak D call: TRBD1 (6 bases). V lost 0 bases, J lost 1 base, and 13 bases lay in between. This CDR3 has 16 amino acids. Per germline, CDR1 MNHEY and CDR2 SVGAGI. The CDR3 sequence: CASSYSGGQPSYEQYF. The DNA for the CDR3 is TGTGCCAGCAGTTACTCAGGCGGACAGCCTTCCTACGAGCAGTACTTC.